This entry describes one T cell receptor beta chain. Its antigen remains unidentified. This record comes from a study of T cell repertoires in cytomegalovirus infection. The overall study: It was recently identified HLA-C-restricted and well-studied HLA-B-restricted CMV epitopes that the study used. Public TCR beta signature analysis indicated the presence of both CMV infection and matching HLA type. Study findings and constraints: Ex vivo responses were dominated by HLA-C-restricted CMV-specific TCR beta clonotypes.

CDR1 is SGHTA, CDR2 FQGTGA, per germline. V dropped 7 bases and J dropped 3; count of bases not matched to a gene: 5. The CDR3 is 14 amino acids. Each CDR3 protein gets one entry after TCRdb re-called the reads with MiXCR. Of about half a million distinct CDR3 sequences in the sample, roughly a third were seen once. The input for sequencing was cultured PBMCs, taken from culture after CMV antigen stimulation. This clonotype was obtained from a human donor in good health (CMV status not recorded). Some clones in this sample may be carry-over from other donors' samples. The rearrangement links TRBV7-3 to TRBJ2-2; 7 positions match TRBD2. The CDR3: CASTLRGDTGELFF. The CDR3 nucleotides are TGTGCCAGCACCCTCCGGGGGGACACCGGGGAGCTGTTTTTT.